The 3 T cell receptor beta chains listed next were all sequenced from one sample in a study of T cell repertoires in cytomegalovirus infection. TCRdb reanalysed the reads using MiXCR and keeps one entry per CDR3 protein. The data contain roughly 180,000 distinct CDR3 sequences, roughly 30% of them singletons. Sequencing was carried out using PBMCs. The source is a human donor in good health (CMV status not recorded). Some clones in this sample may be carry-over from other donors' samples.

The chain combines TRBV6-1 with TRBJ2-5; TRBD2 might be the D (7 bases). This CDR3 comprises 14 residues. Germline-derived CDR1 and CDR2 are MNHNS and SASEGT. Trimming cost V 2 bases and J 5 bases, with 12 bases left between them. CDR3 region: CASSERGAAETQYF. CDR3 coding DNA: TGTGCCAGCAGTGAACGGGGGGCGGCGGAGACCCAGTACTTC.

About this clonotype itself: Mismatch with germline at one junction end may stem from a read error. The rearrangement uses TRBV7-7 and TRBJ2-5, with 7 bases that match TRBD2. CDR3 length: 13 residues. Germline V gene data show CDR1 as SSHAT and CDR2 as FNYEAQ (reference sequence). CDR3: CASSSGGEETQYF. The CDR3 DNA sequence: TGTGCTAGCAGCTCGGGGGGAGAAGAGACCCAGTACTTC.

The rearrangement links TRBV7-3 to TRBJ1-2; D might be TRBD1 (6 bases). The length of the CDR3 is 14 residues. CDR1 is SGHTA and CDR2 is FQGTGA in the germline V gene. V was cut by 2 bases and J by 4 bases, with 11 bases left in between. The CDR3: CASSLEGGFYGYTF. CDR3 DNA: TGTGCCAGCAGCTTAGAGGGGGGCTTCTATGGCTACACCTTC.